Listed below are T cell receptor beta chains from one sample, sequenced in a study of cytomegalovirus exposure and HLA in healthy donors. Assay: immunoSEQ multiplex PCR; the TCRdb copy retains only in-frame clones and omits some. The sample shows 100,000 or so clones, approximately 85% of them seen only once. The sequenced sample consisted of PBMCs. The receptor source for this set is a man between 25 and 39 years old in good health and CMV-seronegative. Both conserved end residues are part of each CDR3. The D gene is left open where the match is weak. Size values are once, few and many counts, or a class for expanded clones, and some rows have none.

size: -
V: TRBV7-3
D: -
J: TRBJ2-5
CDR3: CASSLEGAGTQYF
DNA: TGTGCCAGCAGCTTAGAGGGTGCCGGGACCCAGTACTTC

size: -
V: TRBV5-1
D: TRBD2
J: TRBJ2-4
CDR3: CASSLRLAGGHRDIQYF
DNA: TGCGCCAGCAGCTTGCGTCTAGCGGGTGGCCATAGGGACATTCAGTACTTC

size: -
V: TRBV15
D: TRBD2
J: TRBJ2-1
CDR3: CATSRGVAGVGNEQFF
DNA: TGTGCCACCAGCAGAGGGGTAGCGGGAGTAGGTAATGAGCAGTTCTTC

size: -
V: TRBV30
D: -
J: TRBJ2-3
CDR3: CARGSRRKGTDTQYF
DNA: TGTGCCCGAGGATCGCGCCGCAAGGGCACAGATACGCAGTATTTT

size: -
V: TRBV4-1
D: -
J: TRBJ2-5
CDR3: CASSQDHRGTQYF
DNA: TGCGCCAGCAGCCAAGATCACCGGGGGACCCAGTACTTC

size: -
V: TRBV7-9
D: -
J: TRBJ1-1
CDR3: CSSSFSGSEAFF
DNA: TGTTCCAGCAGCTTTTCAGGGTCGGAAGCTTTCTTT

size: -
V: TRBV7-9
D: -
J: TRBJ2-7
CDR3: CASSLELRGAISYEQYF
DNA: TGTGCCAGCAGCTTAGAGCTTCGGGGGGCAATATCCTACGAGCAGTACTTC

size: -
V: TRBV4-2
D: TRBD2
J: TRBJ2-3
CDR3: CASSHQSSGGTDTQYF
DNA: TGTGCCAGCAGCCACCAGTCGAGCGGGGGCACAGATACGCAGTATTTT

size: -
V: TRBV6-1
D: TRBD1
J: TRBJ2-7
CDR3: CASTSEPDRGFEQYF
DNA: TGTGCCAGCACCTCCGAACCGGACAGGGGGTTCGAGCAGTACTTC

size: once
V: TRBV16
D: TRBD1
J: TRBJ1-6
CDR3: CASSPTQGYNSPLHF
DNA: TGTGCCAGCAGCCCTACACAGGGGTATAATTCACCCCTCCACTTT

size: -
V: TRBV4-2
D: -
J: TRBJ2-7
CDR3: CASSQDGDYEQYF
DNA: TGTGCCAGCAGCCAAGACGGGGACTACGAGCAGTACTTC

size: -
V: TRBV21-1
D: -
J: TRBJ2-1
CDR3: CASSSRRDREKNEQFF
DNA: TGTGCCAGCAGCTCAAGGCGGGACAGGGAGAAGAATGAGCAGTTCTTC

size: -
V: TRBV2
D: -
J: TRBJ2-5
CDR3: CASSRVQETQYF
DNA: TGTGCCAGCAGCAGGGTCCAAGAGACCCAGTACTTC

size: -
V: TRBV6-5
D: TRBD1
J: TRBJ1-2
CDR3: CASGRTGRYGYTF
DNA: TGTGCCAGCGGCCGGACAGGGCGCTATGGCTACACCTTC

size: -
V: TRBV18
D: -
J: TRBJ1-5
CDR3: CASSPQQGDNQPQHF
DNA: TGTGCCAGCTCACCCCAACAGGGCGACAATCAGCCCCAGCATTTT

size: once
V: TRBV2
D: TRBD1
J: TRBJ1-5
CDR3: CASSEEGTGNQPQHF
DNA: TGTGCCAGCAGTGAAGAAGGGACAGGTAATCAGCCCCAGCATTTT

size: -
V: TRBV7-8
D: -
J: TRBJ1-2
CDR3: CASSWVGNSNYGYTF
DNA: TGTGCCAGCAGCTGGGTCGGTAACAGTAACTATGGCTACACCTTC

size: -
V: TRBV5-1
D: -
J: TRBJ1-5
CDR3: CASSPEGPHQPQHF
DNA: TGCGCCAGCAGCCCGGAGGGGCCACATCAGCCCCAGCATTTT

size: -
V: TRBV29-1
D: TRBD2
J: TRBJ2-5
CDR3: CSVEPLLAGGRETQYF
DNA: TGCAGCGTGGAGCCCCTACTAGCGGGGGGACGAGAGACCCAGTACTTC

size: -
V: TRBV27
D: TRBD2
J: TRBJ2-1
CDR3: CASSYGTSGHNEQFF
DNA: TGTGCCAGCAGTTATGGGACTAGCGGGCATAATGAGCAGTTCTTC

size: -
V: TRBV4-1
D: -
J: TRBJ1-1
CDR3: CASKHQGSAEAFF
DNA: TGCGCCAGCAAACATCAGGGGTCTGCTGAAGCTTTCTTT

size: -
V: TRBV9
D: -
J: TRBJ2-3
CDR3: CASSVVTRGDTQYF
DNA: TGTGCCAGCAGCGTTGTCACACGGGGGGATACGCAGTATTTT

size: -
V: TRBV7-8
D: TRBD2
J: TRBJ2-7
CDR3: CASSLGTSVTYEQYF
DNA: TGTGCCAGCAGCTTAGGGACTAGTGTCACCTACGAGCAGTACTTC

size: -
V: TRBV29-1
D: -
J: TRBJ2-7
CDR3: CSVEDLAGKEDEQYF
DNA: TGCAGCGTTGAAGATCTTGCGGGAAAGGAAGACGAGCAGTACTTC

size: -
V: TRBV7-2
D: TRBD1
J: TRBJ2-7
CDR3: CASSPQNRGLGEQYF
DNA: TGTGCCAGCAGCCCCCAGAACAGGGGGCTGGGCGAGCAGTACTTC

size: -
V: TRBV30
D: -
J: TRBJ2-3
CDR3: CAWFLDSASTDTQYF
DNA: TGTGCCTGGTTCTTGGACAGCGCTAGCACAGATACGCAGTATTTT

size: -
V: TRBV4-2
D: TRBD2
J: TRBJ2-1
CDR3: CASSQQAGLAGGSSYNEQFF
DNA: TGTGCCAGCAGCCAACAGGCGGGACTAGCGGGGGGGAGCTCCTACAATGAGCAGTTCTTC

size: -
V: TRBV27
D: TRBD2
J: TRBJ2-7
CDR3: CASSFSSGESSYEQYF
DNA: TGTGCCAGCAGTTTTTCTAGCGGGGAGAGCTCCTACGAGCAGTACTTC

size: -
V: TRBV9
D: -
J: TRBJ1-6
CDR3: CASSATGGRYYNSPLHF
DNA: TGTGCCAGCAGCGCCACCGGAGGACGGTATTATAATTCACCCCTCCACTTT

size: once
V: TRBV11-2
D: -
J: TRBJ2-5
CDR3: CASSFLPYQETQYF
DNA: TGTGCCAGCAGCTTTCTACCGTACCAAGAGACCCAGTACTTC

size: -
V: TRBV7-3
D: -
J: TRBJ2-3
CDR3: CASSLLQTGTSTDTQYF
DNA: TGTGCCAGCAGCCTCCTCCAGACAGGGACTAGCACAGATACGCAGTATTTT

size: once
V: TRBV5-6
D: -
J: TRBJ2-4
CDR3: CASSLGRFWPDSTKNIQYF
DNA: TGTGCCAGCAGTCTGGGGCGGTTCTGGCCGGATTCTACCAAAAACATTCAGTACTTC

size: once
V: TRBV11-3
D: TRBD1
J: TRBJ1-2
CDR3: CASSSPGGYGYTF
DNA: TGTGCCAGCTCATCTCCAGGGGGATATGGCTACACCTTC

size: -
V: TRBV28
D: -
J: TRBJ2-6
CDR3: CASRSPLGGTDSGANVLTF
DNA: TGTGCCAGCAGATCACCCCTGGGCGGGACGGACTCTGGGGCCAACGTCCTGACTTTC

size: -
V: TRBV4-1
D: -
J: TRBJ2-5
CDR3: CASSQEGEETQYF
DNA: TGCGCCAGCAGCCAAGAAGGGGAAGAGACCCAGTACTTC

size: few
V: TRBV6-5
D: -
J: TRBJ2-2
CDR3: CASSPYANTGELFF
DNA: TGTGCCAGCAGTCCCTACGCGAACACCGGGGAGCTGTTTTTT

size: few
V: TRBV30
D: -
J: TRBJ2-2
CDR3: CAWSIITGELFF
DNA: TGTGCCTGGAGTATCATCACCGGGGAGCTGTTTTTT

size: -
V: TRBV13
D: TRBD1
J: TRBJ2-7
CDR3: CASSRRTGGVVYEQYF
DNA: TGTGCCAGCAGCCGTCGCACAGGGGGTGTCGTTTACGAGCAGTACTTC

size: -
V: TRBV27
D: TRBD1
J: TRBJ2-3
CDR3: CASSPPRIRDRSTDTQYF
DNA: TGTGCCAGCAGCCCACCTCGGATCCGGGACAGAAGCACAGATACGCAGTATTTT

size: once
V: TRBV7-2
D: -
J: TRBJ1-2
CDR3: CASSRGTTARYGYTF
DNA: TGTGCCAGCAGCAGGGGCACGACGGCCAGGTATGGCTACACCTTC

size: -
V: TRBV15
D: -
J: TRBJ1-2
CDR3: CATSRDLGTDVYGYTF
DNA: TGTGCCACCAGCAGAGATCTAGGAACCGACGTCTATGGCTACACCTTC

size: once
V: TRBV4-2
D: TRBD1
J: TRBJ1-5
CDR3: CASSRGQGLNQPQHF
DNA: TGTGCCAGCAGCCGGGGACAGGGACTCAATCAGCCCCAGCATTTT

size: -
V: TRBV28
D: -
J: TRBJ1-1
CDR3: CASSLYVMRTEAFF
DNA: TGTGCCAGCAGTTTATACGTAATGCGAACTGAAGCTTTCTTT

size: once
V: TRBV7-8
D: -
J: TRBJ1-4
CDR3: CASSLEDSATNEKLFF
DNA: TGTGCCAGCAGCTTAGAAGACAGTGCAACTAATGAAAAACTGTTTTTT

size: -
V: TRBV25-1
D: TRBD1
J: TRBJ2-2
CDR3: CASSARQGGFGELFF
DNA: TGTGCCAGCAGTGCTCGACAGGGGGGGTTCGGGGAGCTGTTTTTT

size: -
V: TRBV5-4
D: -
J: TRBJ2-3
CDR3: CASSSNTDTQYF
DNA: TGTGCCAGCAGCTCAAACACAGATACGCAGTATTTT